The rows below give T cell receptor beta chains drawn from one sample of a study of blood T cell repertoires in COVID-19. Clones were read by immunoSEQ multiplex PCR, and TCRdb kept only the in-frame ones, dropping some. The sample holds around 100,000 clones; more than 85% are singletons and the top ten take around 6.9%. Source material: peripheral blood. The receptors derive from a man aged 25 to 40 in a cohort sampled during active COVID-19. CDR3s include the opening cysteine and the closing phenylalanine or tryptophan. The order of the fields is J gene, V gene, CDR3 protein.

TRBJ2-3 | TRBV7-9 | CASSIGGGGTDTQYF
TRBJ1-3 | TRBV9 | CASTRGGDRVNTIYF
TRBJ1-1 | TRBV18 | CASSPPGGTEAFF
TRBJ1-2 | TRBV5-5 | CASSLPGYGYTF
TRBJ1-6 | TRBV15 | CATSGDGSGALHF
TRBJ1-4 | TRBV9 | CASSADRGLGKLFF
TRBJ2-5 | TRBV6-6 | CASGLAGTETQYF
TRBJ1-5 | TRBV12-5 | CASCRAGNQPQHF
TRBJ2-1 | TRBV2 | CASRTSFEVSYNEQFF
TRBJ1-1 | TRBV6-5 | CATRRGALNTEAFF
TRBJ1-5 | TRBV6-2/TRBV6-3 | CASSSTGQRFYQPQHF
TRBJ2-5 | TRBV18 | CASSTDRQETQYF
TRBJ2-3 | TRBV6-2/TRBV6-3 | CASSYFRDTQYF
TRBJ2-1 | TRBV28 | CASSTLGLAGDNEQFF
TRBJ2-3 | TRBV5-1 | CASSFSRDTDTQYF
TRBJ1-5 | TRBV5-6 | CASSHVGDQPQHF
TRBJ1-4 | TRBV5-8 | CASSLERDRGLGEKLFF
TRBJ2-5 | TRBV18 | CASSPGGEWETQYF
TRBJ2-7 | TRBV5-1 | CASSGGLGHYEQYF
TRBJ1-2 | TRBV6-4 | CASRRGTGDGYTF
TRBJ1-3 | TRBV6-6 | CASSLTDSGNTIYF
TRBJ2-5 | TRBV24-1 | CATSSPAELAGGQRETQYF
TRBJ1-2 | TRBV7-6 | CASSPNSRGRLYGYTF
TRBJ2-5 | TRBV10-3 | CASAGGSETQYF
TRBJ1-6 | TRBV6-2/TRBV6-3 | CASSVQGTDSPLHF
TRBJ2-1 | TRBV6-8 | CAGSTSGGARIFNEQFF
TRBJ1-1 | TRBV21-1 | CASSKGTAEAFF
TRBJ2-7 | TRBV18 | CASSPTLYEQYF
TRBJ1-6 | TRBV18 | CASSPRTWSGEENSPLHF
TRBJ1-2 | TRBV5-4 | CASSLAGGANYGYTF
TRBJ1-5 | TRBV4-2 | CSDRDSSNQPQHF
TRBJ1-2 | TRBV28 | CASSLRRTGEVDGYTF
TRBJ1-2 | TRBV5-4 | CASSGGQGAFYGYTF
TRBJ1-2 | TRBV5-6 | CASRRGEVNYGYTF
TRBJ1-2 | TRBV29-1 | CSVEPRQGSYGYTF
TRBJ2-3 | TRBV6-5 | CASTRGHTDTQYF
TRBJ2-7 | TRBV6-5 | CASSYSTSGTYEQYF
TRBJ2-1 | TRBV7-6 | CASSLNRNEQFF
TRBJ2-5 | TRBV24-1 | CATSESGSSGGRETQYF
TRBJ2-1 | TRBV6-2/TRBV6-3 | CASSYYRFGGGLSYNEQFF
TRBJ2-7 | TRBV5-8 | CASRGGQFTSYEQYF
TRBJ1-3 | TRBV30 | CASYLPPGQGTWGNTIYF
TRBJ2-2 | TRBV5-1 | CASSDGAGQWVGELFF
TRBJ2-7 | TRBV7-2 | CASSLATYEQYF
TRBJ2-1 | TRBV7-6 | CASSPRRTSQTSYNEQFF
TRBJ2-3 | TRBV4-3 | CASSQDPPGLAVTDTQYF
TRBJ1-1 | TRBV7-9 | CASSRNSNTEAFF
TRBJ2-3 | TRBV29-1 | CSAGLAGGSSTDTQYF
TRBJ2-7 | TRBV12-5 | CARKDSPGPGVTYEQYF
TRBJ1-3 | TRBV7-2 | CASSYRSYGGNTIYF